Below, one T cell receptor beta chain is given with its context. Its antigen is unidentified. The data are from a study of beta chain features in type 1 diabetes. The wider study: All samples yielded some 100,000,000 examined sorted cells. Broader study findings: Unsettled here was the matter of whether HLA type influences TCRB rearrangement.

Every donor had blood drawn once into heparin, around 120 mL on average. Sorting that relied on CD45RO/CCR7/CD25/CD127/CD95/CD27 yielded CD4+ naive, central memory, regulatory and stem cell-like memory cells. The CDR3 covers 19 residues. Expressed TCRB transcripts were sequenced because the isolated RNA had all been reverse transcribed beforehand. Some clones are missing from TCRdb's copy, which holds only in-frame ones; the method was immunoSEQ multiplex PCR. This table holds tens of thousands of clones, roughly 31% found once. This chain uses TRBV21-1 with TRBJ1-6. TRBV21-1 is an annotated pseudogene. Input material: stem cell memory CD4+ T cells from blood. The sequence was obtained from a woman aged 18-29 years in good health. The CDR3, as DNA: TGTGCCAGCAGCAAAGTACGGTTCGGCGGGGGGGTGGAGAATTCACCCCTCCACTTT. Its protein product is CASSKVRFGGGVENSPLHF.